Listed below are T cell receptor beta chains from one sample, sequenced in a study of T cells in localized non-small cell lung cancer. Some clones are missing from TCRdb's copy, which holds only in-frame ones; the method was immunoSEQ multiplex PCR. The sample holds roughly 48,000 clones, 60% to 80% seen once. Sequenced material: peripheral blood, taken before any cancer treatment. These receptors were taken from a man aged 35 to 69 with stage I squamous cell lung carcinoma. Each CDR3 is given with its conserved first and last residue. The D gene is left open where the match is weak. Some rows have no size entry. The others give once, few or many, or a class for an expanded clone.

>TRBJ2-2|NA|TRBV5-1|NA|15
TGCGCCAGCAGCCCCATAGACGGTGTAGCCGGGGAGCTGTTTTTT
CASSPIDGVAGELFF
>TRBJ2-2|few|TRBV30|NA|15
TGTGCCTGGAGTGTACAATGGGATAACACCGGGGAGCTGTTTTTT
CAWSVQWDNTGELFF
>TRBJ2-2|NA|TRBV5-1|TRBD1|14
TGCGCCAGCACAAACCCAGGGGGCACCGGGGAGCTGTTTTTT
CASTNPGGTGELFF
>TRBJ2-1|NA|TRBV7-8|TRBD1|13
TGTGCCAGCAGCTGGGACAGAGGGGATGAGCAGTTCTTC
CASSWDRGDEQFF
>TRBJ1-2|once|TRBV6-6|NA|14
TGTGCCAGCATCCTGCAGGGTCCTAACTATGGCTACACCTTC
CASILQGPNYGYTF
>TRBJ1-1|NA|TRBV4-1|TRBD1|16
TGCGCCAGCAGGGACAGGGGGGTAGGAATGAACACTGAAGCTTTCTTT
CASRDRGVGMNTEAFF
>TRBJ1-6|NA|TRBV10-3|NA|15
TGTGCCATCAGTGAGTCAATGGGGTCCTTTTCACCCCTCCACTTT
CAISESMGSFSPLHF
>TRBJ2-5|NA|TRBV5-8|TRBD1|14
TGTGCCAGCAGCTCAGGACAGGGAAAAGAGACCCAGTACTTC
CASSSGQGKETQYF
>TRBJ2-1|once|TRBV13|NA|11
TGTGCCAGCAGCCTGCGGGGTGAGCAGTTCTTC
CASSLRGEQFF
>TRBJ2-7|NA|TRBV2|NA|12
TGTGCCAGCGCTGGACTGTCCTACGAGCAGTACTTC
CASAGLSYEQYF
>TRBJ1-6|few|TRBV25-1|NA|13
TGTGCCAGCAGTCCAGGGTCGCATTCACCCCTCCACTTT
CASSPGSHSPLHF
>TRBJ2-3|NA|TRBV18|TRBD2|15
TGTGCCAGCTCACCATCAACTAGCGGGGGGAATACGCAGTATTTT
CASSPSTSGGNTQYF
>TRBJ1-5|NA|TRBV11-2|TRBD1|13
TGTGCCAGCAGCTCCCTAGGGGGCCAGCCCCAGCATTTT
CASSSLGGQPQHF
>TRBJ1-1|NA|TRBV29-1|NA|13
TGCAGCGTTATGGGGGGCGAGGTGGCTGAAGCTTTCTTT
CSVMGGEVAEAFF
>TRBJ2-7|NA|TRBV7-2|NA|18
TGTGCCAGCAGCTTAGCCTCAACCACAGGAACCGTCTCCTACGAGCAGTACTTC
CASSLASTTGTVSYEQYF
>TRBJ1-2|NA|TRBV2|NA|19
TGTGCCAGCAGTGATGGGGACCAAACACAGGGTTCTACACTCTATGGCTACACCTTC
CASSDGDQTQGSTLYGYTF
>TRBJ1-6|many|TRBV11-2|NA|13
TGTGCCAGCAGCTTAGTTGAGAATTCACCCCTCCACTTT
CASSLVENSPLHF
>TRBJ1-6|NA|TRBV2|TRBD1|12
TGTGCCAGCGGGGACAGTAATTCACCCCTCCACTTT
CASGDSNSPLHF
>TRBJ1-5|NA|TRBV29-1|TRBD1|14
TGCAGCGTGCGTCGACAGGGAATTAATCAGCCCCAGCATTTT
CSVRRQGINQPQHF
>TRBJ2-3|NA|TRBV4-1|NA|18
TGCGCCAGCAGCCAAGAAGGAGGACAGGCGGGACTCACAGATACGCAGTATTTT
CASSQEGGQAGLTDTQYF
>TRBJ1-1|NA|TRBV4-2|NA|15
TGTGCCAGCAGCCAATCCCCGACAGCGAAAACTGAAGCTTTCTTT
CASSQSPTAKTEAFF
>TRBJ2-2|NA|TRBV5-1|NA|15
TGCGCCAGCAGCTTGGGGCAGGGGAACACCGGGGAGCTGTTTTTT
CASSLGQGNTGELFF
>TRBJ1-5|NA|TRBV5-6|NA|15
TGTGCCAGCACCCAGAGGGGGGCAGGTAATCAGCCCCAGCATTTT
CASTQRGAGNQPQHF
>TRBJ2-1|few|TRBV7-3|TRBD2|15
TGTGCCAGCAGCCTCCGGGGGGTAGGGTTTGATGAGCAGTTCTTC
CASSLRGVGFDEQFF
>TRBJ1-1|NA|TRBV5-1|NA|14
TGCGCCAGCAGCTTGTCGGGACAGAACACTGAAGCTTTCTTT
CASSLSGQNTEAFF
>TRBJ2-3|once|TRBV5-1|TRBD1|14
TGCGCCAGCGGGGGACAGGGAAGCACAGATACGCAGTATTTT
CASGGQGSTDTQYF
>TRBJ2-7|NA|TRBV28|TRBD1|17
TGTGCCAGCAGTTTAGCAGGGACAGCCGGACGTTTGGGCGAGCAGTACTTC
CASSLAGTAGRLGEQYF
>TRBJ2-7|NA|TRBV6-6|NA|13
TGTGCCAGCAGTTACCCGCCCGGCTACGAGCAGTACTTC
CASSYPPGYEQYF
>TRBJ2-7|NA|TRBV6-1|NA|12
TGTGCCAGCAGTGGGGACTCCTACGAGCAGTACTTC
CASSGDSYEQYF
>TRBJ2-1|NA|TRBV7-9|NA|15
TGTGCCGCGGTTGTTGTGACGTGGTACTACAATGAGCAGTTCTTC
CAAVVVTWYYNEQFF
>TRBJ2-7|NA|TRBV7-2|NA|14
TGTGCCAGCAGCTTATACACAGGGCCCAACGAGCAGTACTTC
CASSLYTGPNEQYF
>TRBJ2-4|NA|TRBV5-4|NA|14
TGTGCCAGCAGGAAAGATAACGTAGCCCACATTCAGTACTTC
CASRKDNVAHIQYF
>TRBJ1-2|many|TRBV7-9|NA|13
TGTGCCAGCAGCTCTGAGGGACTTTCCGGCTACACCTTC
CASSSEGLSGYTF
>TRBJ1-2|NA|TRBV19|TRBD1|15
TGTGCCAGTAGGTCCCAACAGGGGGCGCCGACCGGCTACACCTTC
CASRSQQGAPTGYTF
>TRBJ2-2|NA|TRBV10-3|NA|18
TGTGCCATCAGTGAGAGGTCCAAGGCAGGGGTCATCTCCGGGGAGCTGTTTTTT
CAISERSKAGVISGELFF
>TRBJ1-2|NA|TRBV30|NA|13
TGTGCCTGGGGGCCCGGGGGGCCGGTTGGCTACACCTTC
CAWGPGGPVGYTF
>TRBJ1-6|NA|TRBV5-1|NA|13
TGCGCCAGCAAGGTACATGATAATTCACCCCTCCACTTT
CASKVHDNSPLHF
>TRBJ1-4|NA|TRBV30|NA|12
TGTGCCTGGAGTGTACGAATGGAAAAACTGTTTTTT
CAWSVRMEKLFF
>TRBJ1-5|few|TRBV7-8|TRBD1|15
TGTGCCAGCAGCTTGGAAAGGACAGGAAGGCAGCCCCAGCATTTT
CASSLERTGRQPQHF
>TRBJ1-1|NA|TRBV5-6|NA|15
TGTGCCAGCAGCTTGGCAGGGCCTATGAACACTGAAGCTTTCTTT
CASSLAGPMNTEAFF
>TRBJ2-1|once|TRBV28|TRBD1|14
TGTGCCAGCAGCTTACCGGGACAGTACAATGAGCAGTTCTTC
CASSLPGQYNEQFF
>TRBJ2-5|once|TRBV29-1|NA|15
TGCAGCGTTAAGGAGGGGGGCGTCGCTAGGGAGACCCAGTACTTC
CSVKEGGVARETQYF
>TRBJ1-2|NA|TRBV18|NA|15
TGTGCCAGCTCACCCGCCGGACAGTCATATGATGGCTACACCTTC
CASSPAGQSYDGYTF
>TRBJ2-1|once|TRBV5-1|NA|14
TGCGCCAGCAGCTTGGTGGGGGTCTACAATGAGCAGTTCTTC
CASSLVGVYNEQFF
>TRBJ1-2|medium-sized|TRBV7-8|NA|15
TGTGCCAGCAGCGCAGACGGGGCTCTATTTTATGGCTACACCTTC
CASSADGALFYGYTF
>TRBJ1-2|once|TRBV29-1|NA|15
TGCAGCGTTGTAGTCGGGCAGGGCATTAACTATGGCTACACCTTC
CSVVVGQGINYGYTF
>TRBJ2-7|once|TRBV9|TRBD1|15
TGTGCCAGCAGCGTTGGGACAGGTGTCTCCTACGAGCAGTACTTC
CASSVGTGVSYEQYF
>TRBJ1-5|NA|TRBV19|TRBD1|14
TGTGCCAGTAGGGAGGACAGGGTAGTACAGCCCCAGCATTTT
CASREDRVVQPQHF
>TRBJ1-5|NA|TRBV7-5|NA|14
TGTGCCACCAGGGACTCCTATAGCAATCAGCCCCAGCATTTT
CATRDSYSNQPQHF
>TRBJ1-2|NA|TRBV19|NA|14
TGTGCCAGTAGTATACCGGCGGGGGGCTTCGGCTACACCTTC
CASSIPAGGFGYTF